The 16 T cell receptor beta chains below come from one sample, sequenced in a study of identical twins. Each CDR3 protein is one row after TCRdb ran MiXCR on the 5' RACE reads. The repertoire consists of roughly 690,000 distinct CDR3 sequences, with approximately 6% occurring once and the leading ten covering 1.5% to 2%. The specimen sequenced was naive T cells sorted from blood. These receptors all stem from a young man in good health.

This clonotype was found a few times. This sequence joins TRBV5-5 and TRBJ2-1; D remains ambiguous. This CDR3 is 14 amino acids long. The germline V and J ends were trimmed by 4 bases and 2 bases, with 10 bases remaining between them. Germline V gene lookup returns CDR1 SGHKS and CDR2 YYEKEE (reference sequence). The CDR3 region is CASSRDLAYNEQFF. The CDR3 DNA is TGTGCCAGCAGCCGTGACTTAGCCTACAATGAGCAGTTCTTC.

This clonotype showed up many times. The V gene is TRBV9, the J gene TRBJ1-2; D not certain. The ends were cut back, 0 bases at V and 5 bases at J, with 14 bases in the middle. The CDR3 is 15 amino acids. CDR1 and CDR2 (germline): SGDLS, YYNGEE. Written as DNA, the CDR3 is TGTGCCAGCAGCGTAGCTATGGCGGAGACTTATGGCTACACCTTC. It specifies CASSVAMAETYGYTF.

The chain couples TRBV11-2 to TRBJ2-7; 9 bases line up with TRBD2. There are 16 residues in the CDR3. CDR1 SGHAT and CDR2 FQNNGV come from the germline V gene. The trim removed 6 bases at V and 3 bases at J, leaving 12 bases unmatched. DNA of the CDR3: TGTGCCAGCAGTCCGGGGGCGGGACTAGCCGGCTACGAGCAGTACGTC. This translates into CASSPGAGLAGYEQYV.

This clonotype was found many times. CDR3 in DNA: TGTGCCAGCCGCCGGAACACCGGGGAGCTGTTTTTT. Its protein is CASRRNTGELFF. This chain connects TRBV27 to TRBJ2-2, with D hard to call. This CDR3 comprises 12 residues. Between the trimmed V and J ends, which lost 8 bases and 1 base, there was a span of 5 bases. Germline CDR1 MNHEY, CDR2 SMNVEV (reference sequence).

The chain couples TRBV6-1 to TRBJ2-6; D is possibly TRBD1 or TRBD2 (5 bases each). CDR3 length equals 15 residues. V gave up 6 bases and J gave up 4 bases, with 13 bases separating them. Germline lookup yields CDR1 MNHNS and CDR2 SASEGT. The CDR3: CASSRAGTGANVLTF. The CDR3 DNA is TGTGCCAGCAGCCGCGCAGGGACCGGGGCCAACGTCCTGACTTTC.

The chain is built from TRBV2 and TRBJ2-7; 8 bases align to TRBD2. Germline CDR1 reads SNHLY; CDR2 reads FYNNEI. Trimming removed 6 bases from V and 2 bases from J; junction bases left unmatched: 3. CDR3 length equals 13 residues. The CDR3 reads CASRLAATYEQYV. The DNA for the CDR3 is TGTGCCAGCAGACTAGCGGCGACCTACGAGCAGTACGTC.

At least ten counts were recorded for this clonotype. This rearrangement joins TRBV10-3 to TRBJ2-5; 8 bases agree with TRBD1. This CDR3 region has 13 residues. After removal of 6 bases from V and 4 bases from J, the junction contained 4 bases not matched to a gene. Per the germline V gene, CDR1 is ENHRY and CDR2 is SYGVKD. CDR3 nucleotides: TGTGCCATCAGAGGACAGGGACCAGAGACCCAGTACTTC. Translated, it gives CAIRGQGPETQYF.

In this sample, this clonotype turned up many times. The chain combines TRBV12-3 or TRBV12-4 with TRBJ2-7; 13 bases fit TRBD2. This CDR3 region has 15 residues. V lost 5 bases and J lost 3; bases outside the gene matches: 4. The CDR3 DNA sequence: TGTGCCAGCAGTAAGGGACTAGCGGGAAGCTACGAGCAGTACGTC. Its translation is CASSKGLAGSYEQYV.

The chain couples TRBV28 to TRBJ2-3; tentative D call: TRBD2 (5 bases). The CDR3 has 15 amino acids. Germline lookup yields CDR1 MDHEN and CDR2 SYDVKM. Trimming removed 10 bases from V and 6 bases from J, with 23 bases in between. The CDR3 loop reads CATHISSKRTDTQYF. For the CDR3, the DNA is TGTGCCACCCATATTAGCAGTAAGCGGACGGATACGCAGTATTTT.

The rearrangement links TRBV27 to TRBJ1-5, with unresolved D. Germline CDR1 is MNHEY and CDR2 is SMNVEV (reference sequence). This CDR3 has 17 amino acids. V dropped 3 bases and J dropped 4 bases, with 19 bases sitting between them. CDR3 bases: TGTGCCAGCAGTTTCGTGCTCAGTGGGAAGAGAAATCAGCCCCAGCATTTT. Translating gives CASSFVLSGKRNQPQHF.

There are many counts of this clonotype. The chain recombines TRBV5-1 with TRBJ1-1; 8 bases match TRBD1. With 2 bases clipped from V and 5 bases from J, the junction kept 11 bases outside the gene matches. CDR1 and CDR2 from the germline V gene are SGHRS and YFSETQ. The CDR3 is 16 residues long. The CDR3 here is CASSFRTGSVQTEAFF. CDR3 DNA sequence: TGCGCCAGCAGCTTTAGGACAGGGTCGGTTCAGACTGAAGCTTTCTTT. Supplemented by reference TRBV5-1 and TRBJ1-1, the full variable domain reads KAGVTQTPRYLIKTRGQQVTLSCSPISGHRSVSWYQQTPGQGLQFLFEYFSETQRNKGNFPGRFSGRQFSNSRSEMNVSTLELGDSALYLCASSFRTGSVQTEAFFGQGTRLTVV.

The chain combines TRBV5-1 with TRBJ1-1; 11 nucleotides align to TRBD1. The CDR3 covers 16 residues. The V segment lost 3 bases and the J segment 1 base; nucleotides outside the gene matches: 5. Germline loops: CDR1 SGHRS, CDR2 YFSETQ. CDR3: CASSSGQGARNTEAFF. DNA for the CDR3: TGCGCCAGCAGCTCCGGACAGGGGGCGCGGAACACTGAAGCTTTCTTT.

This sequence joins TRBV12-3 or TRBV12-4 and TRBJ1-1; weak D call: TRBD1 (5 bases). This CDR3 has 15 residues. V was shortened by 5 bases and J by 0 bases, with 13 bases between the two germline ends. In DNA, the CDR3 is TGTGCCAGCAGTCGGGGCGGAGAAGTGAACACTGAAGCTTTCTTT. Protein sequence: CASSRGGEVNTEAFF.

The chain has TRBV7-2 and TRBJ2-3, with D uncertain. V dropped 6 bases and J dropped 1 base, with 11 bases sitting between them. Germline loops: CDR1 SGHTA, CDR2 FQGNSA. The CDR3 contains 14 residues. The CDR3 DNA is TGTGCCAGCAGTAGAGAGGTTCGCACAGATACGCAGTATTTT. As protein: CASSREVRTDTQYF.

The rearrangement links TRBV24-1 to TRBJ2-7, with D hard to call. In germline, CDR1 is KGHDR, CDR2 SFDVKD. Trimming removed 2 bases from V and 1 base from J, with 8 bases in between. CDR3 size: 14 residues. The CDR3 DNA follows: TGTGCCACCAGTGATTCTGCCCTTTCCTACGAGCAGTACGTC. This encodes CATSDSALSYEQYV.

The chain couples TRBV25-1 to TRBJ2-7; D is perhaps TRBD1 or TRBD2 (5 bases each). V was shortened by 3 bases and J by 5 bases, with 8 bases between the two germline ends. The CDR3 contains 12 residues. Germline CDR1 is MGHDK and CDR2 is SYGVNS. The CDR3 region has the DNA TGTGCCAGCAGTGATCTGGGGGACGAGCAGTACTTC. It translates to CASSDLGDEQYF.